This T cell receptor beta chain originates from a study of CD8+ T cells in alopecia areata. This clone has just a few counts. Extraction of RNA preceded its reverse transcription into cDNA, which served as the sequencing template. TCRdb keeps only in-frame clones here, not all; method: immunoSEQ multiplex PCR. The sample has around 250,000 clones; roughly two thirds are singletons. From germline, CDR1 is SNHLY and CDR2 FYNNEI. This CDR3 comprises 13 residues. Trimming removed 2 bases from V and 8 bases from J, with 10 bases in between. This chain links TRBV2 with TRBJ2-1; D is unclear. The sample was CD4+ T cells sorted from blood, taken at week 0. This receptor was taken from a human donor with alopecia areata. The CDR3, as DNA: TGTGCCAGCAGTGAACGTGTGTTGCATGAGCAGTTCTTC. Translation: CASSERVLHEQFF.